This entry lists 21 T cell receptor beta chains sequenced from one sample in a study of T cells in localized non-small cell lung cancer (dated by TCRdb to 2019 to 2021). Library method: the immunoSEQ multiplex PCR assay. TCRdb retrieved this table from immuneACCESS and kept in-frame rearrangements only. Not all clones are present; in checked studies, unresolved V genes account for under half, and no reason is known for the remainder. This sample holds 28,000 or so clones; 87% were observed only once. The top ten clonotypes cover under 7% of the sample. Source: peripheral blood, taken before any cancer treatment. The receptors here all came from an older male donor with stage I lung adenocarcinoma.

The chain joins TRBV7-2 to TRBJ1-2; D gene uncertain. The germline gives CDR1 SGHTA, CDR2 FQGNSA. The CDR3 consists of 13 residues. V dropped 5 bases and J dropped 3 bases, with 10 bases sitting between them. CDR3 sequence (DNA): TGTGCCAGCAGCCTCGACTGGGACTATGGCTACACCTTC. It encodes CASSLDWDYGYTF.

The chain recombines TRBV11-2 with TRBJ2-7, with TRBD1 matching over 11 bases. Unmatched junction bases numbered 2, after V lost 1 base and J lost 3 bases. The CDR3 length is 15 residues. The V gene's germline CDR1 is SGHAT and CDR2 FQNNGV. CDR3 nucleotide sequence: TGTGCCAGCAGCTTAGGGACAGGGGGCATCTACGAGCAGTACTTC. Translating gives CASSLGTGGIYEQYF.

V and J are TRBV5-4 and TRBJ2-5; a possible D gene is TRBD1 (6 bases). V gave up 7 bases and J gave up 7 bases, with 14 bases separating them. The CDR3 has 12 residues. The germline V gene has CDR1 SGHNT and CDR2 YYREEE (reference sequence). The DNA of the CDR3 is TGTGCCAGCCAGGGGCGGGCCGGGACCCAGTACTTC. Encoded protein: CASQGRAGTQYF.

The V gene is TRBV19, the J gene TRBJ2-4; a possible D gene is TRBD1 (5 bases). V was shortened by 4 bases and J by 1 base, with 14 bases between the two germline ends. CDR3 length equals 16 residues. CDR1 LNHDA and CDR2 SQIVND come from the germline V gene (reference sequence). CDR3 amino acids: CASSTQGNDAKNIQYF. The CDR3 nucleotides are TGTGCCAGTAGTACCCAGGGAAATGATGCCAAAAACATTCAGTACTTC.

As DNA, the CDR3 is TGTGCCAGCAGCTTAGGGACAGGGAATTCACCCCTCCACTTT. Protein: CASSLGTGNSPLHF. This chain links TRBV11-2 with TRBJ1-6, with 8 nucleotides matching TRBD1. V lost 1 base, J lost 7 bases, and 0 bases stayed unmatched. The CDR3 is made up of 14 amino acids. Germline V gene data show CDR1 as SGHAT and CDR2 as FQNNGV.

The chain links TRBV19 to TRBJ1-4; D gene uncertain. The germline gives CDR1 LNHDA, CDR2 SQIVND (reference sequence). The V end lost 3 bases, the J end lost 5 bases, and 4 bases lay between the germline ends. The CDR3 spans 12 residues. The CDR3 is CASSMGNEKLFF. The CDR3 DNA sequence: TGTGCCAGTAGTATGGGAAATGAAAAACTGTTTTTT. The entire variable domain, with the rest obtained from reference TRBV19 and TRBJ1-4, is as follows: DGGITQSPKYLFRKEGQNVTLSCEQNLNHDAMYWYRQDPGQGLRLIYYSQIVNDFQKGDIAEGYSVSREKKESFPLTVTSAQKNPTAFYLCASSMGNEKLFFGSGTQLSVL.

The chain links TRBV2 to TRBJ2-3; 9 bases fit TRBD2. CDR1 is SNHLY, CDR2 FYNNEI, per germline. The CDR3 is made up of 14 amino acids. Losses at the gene ends were 3 bases for V and 9 bases for J; bases not matched to a gene: 7. The CDR3 region has the DNA TGTGCCAGCAGTGAGAGTCTAGCGGGGAGGACGCAGTATTTT. This gives the protein CASSESLAGRTQYF.

This clone occurred once. The chain joins TRBV28 to TRBJ2-4, with 8 bases that match TRBD1. Trimming removed 5 bases from V and 1 base from J; junction bases left unmatched: 4. Germline assignment: CDR1 MDHEN and CDR2 SYDVKM. CDR3 length: 15 amino acids. CDR3 sequence: CASSSTGGAKNIQYF. The CDR3 DNA reads TGTGCCAGCAGTAGCACAGGGGGGGCCAAAAACATTCAGTACTTC.

The rearrangement links TRBV15 to TRBJ2-2, with 8 positions matching TRBD1. In germline, CDR1 is LNHNV, CDR2 YYDKDF (reference sequence). This CDR3 comprises 16 residues. V lost 1 base and J lost 6; bases outside the gene matches: 7. The CDR3: CATSRGTGMLAGELFF. CDR3 DNA sequence: TGTGCCACCAGCAGAGGGACAGGGATGTTGGCCGGGGAGCTGTTTTTT.

The chain links TRBV5-6 to TRBJ2-7; D is possibly TRBD1 (6 bases). Germline V lookup: CDR1 SGHDT, CDR2 YYEEEE. With 0 bases removed from V and 0 bases from J, the gap between germline ends came to 16 bases. This CDR3 has 17 amino acids. CDR3 sequence (DNA): TGTGCCAGCAGCTTGGATGTTCACAGGGATAGCTCCTACGAGCAGTACTTC. Translated: CASSLDVHRDSSYEQYF.

This clone is a singleton in its sample. The genes are TRBV19 and TRBJ1-2, with D maybe TRBD1 (6 bases). Trimming removed 10 bases at V and 0 bases at J, with 12 bases between. The CDR3 has 13 amino acids. Germline V gene data show CDR1 as LNHDA and CDR2 as SQIVND (reference sequence). CDR3 sequence (DNA): TGTGCCACCAAACAGGGACCTAACTATGGCTACACCTTC. Its translation is CATKQGPNYGYTF.

This chain joins TRBV5-1 and TRBJ1-2; the match to TRBD1 covers 10 bases. CDR1 SGHRS and CDR2 YFSETQ come from the germline V gene. The V gene end was trimmed by 5 bases and the J gene end by 4 bases; junction bases not matched to a gene: 14. The CDR3 extends over 17 amino acids. CDR3 sequence reads: CASRFTGQGLVGYGYTF. The DNA for the CDR3 is TGCGCCAGCAGGTTCACGGGACAGGGGCTTGTTGGCTATGGCTACACCTTC.

CDR3 DNA sequence: TGTGCCAGCAGCCAGGGGGCGGGGGGCAAGGATACGCAGTATTTT. Encoded protein: CASSQGAGGKDTQYF. The chain carries TRBV7-3 and TRBJ2-3; the D call may be TRBD1 or TRBD2 (8 bases each). CDR1 is SGHTA and CDR2 is FQGTGA in the germline V gene. CDR3 size: 15 residues. Deletions cut 5 bases from V and 6 bases from J, with 18 bases between.

The chain links TRBV27 to TRBJ2-3; D call uncertain. Looked up from germline, CDR1 is MNHEY and CDR2 is SMNVEV (reference sequence). The CDR3 is 16 residues long. With 5 bases removed from V and 6 bases from J, the gap between germline ends came to 21 bases. CDR3 nucleotide sequence: TGTGCCAGCAGTCCCCTATGGGGTACGGGCCCGGATACGCAGTATTTT. Translation gives CASSPLWGTGPDTQYF.

This chain links TRBV4-2 with TRBJ2-7, with D possibly being TRBD1 (6 bases). Germline values: CDR1 LGHNA, CDR2 YNFKEQ. The germline V and J ends were trimmed by 1 base and 0 bases, with 10 bases remaining between them. This CDR3 is 15 amino acids long. In DNA form, the CDR3 reads TGTGCCAGCAGCCAAGTTCAGGGGAGCTCCTACGAGCAGTACTTC. Translating gives CASSQVQGSSYEQYF.

This CDR3 reads CASSPAPRGNEQFF. CDR3 bases: TGTGCCAGCAGCCCCGCCCCGAGGGGCAATGAGCAGTTCTTC. The genes are TRBV11-2 and TRBJ2-1; D is possibly TRBD1 or TRBD2 (5 bases each). Trimming removed 5 bases at V and 6 bases at J, with 14 bases between. The CDR3 extends over 14 amino acids. Germline CDR1 and CDR2: SGHAT and FQNNGV.

Of note for this clone: The identical CDR3 is also encoded by other nucleotide sequences in the sample. The chain uses TRBV18 and TRBJ2-1; D gene uncertain. The CDR3 covers 15 residues. Germline CDR1 reads KGHSH; CDR2 reads LQKENI. V lost 3 bases and J 0 bases, leaving 9 bases between the germline ends. CDR3 bases: TGTGCCAGCTCACCCCCAGCGTACTCCTACAATGAGCAGTTCTTC. Translation: CASSPPAYSYNEQFF.

V gene TRBV7-2 combines with J gene TRBJ2-7; no definite D call. The CDR3 consists of 13 residues. Per the germline V gene, CDR1 is SGHTA and CDR2 is FQGNSA. The ends were cut back, 1 base at V and 3 bases at J, with 7 bases in the middle. The CDR3 coding sequence is TGTGCCAGCAGCTTAGAGTATAGCTACGAGCAGTACTTC. This sequence encodes CASSLEYSYEQYF. Filled out from reference TRBV7-2 and TRBJ2-7, the complete variable domain reads GAGVSQSPSNKVTEKGKDVELRCDPISGHTALYWYRQSLGQGLEFLIYFQGNSAPDKSGLPSDRFSAERTGGSVSTLTIQRTQQEDSAVYLCASSLEYSYEQYFGPGTRLTVT.

The gene calls are TRBV30 and TRBJ2-7, with TRBD2 as a possible D gene (5 bases). The CDR3 contains 15 residues. V was pared by 5 bases and J by 6 bases, with 23 bases between. Germline-derived CDR1 and CDR2 are GTSNPN and SVGIG (reference sequence). The CDR3 nucleotides are TGTGCCTGGGCGGGTGGTCTCCAGTCGAGTCTCGAGCAGTACTTC. It specifies CAWAGGLQSSLEQYF.

The chain couples TRBV12-1 to TRBJ1-5. TRBV12-1 is recorded as a pseudogene. The CDR3 covers 8 residues. Written as DNA, the CDR3 is TGTGCCAGCAGCTTGGTCCCCTTT. It yields the protein CASSLVPF.

This chain joins TRBV4-3 and TRBJ1-5; 7 nucleotides agree with TRBD1. CDR3 size: 14 residues. The V segment lost 3 bases and the J segment 5 bases; nucleotides outside the gene matches: 4. Per the germline V gene, CDR1 is LGHNA and CDR2 is YSLEER. The CDR3 is CASSQTGFDQPQHF. The CDR3 DNA sequence: TGCGCCAGCAGCCAGACAGGGTTCGATCAGCCCCAGCATTTT.